The source of this T cell receptor beta chain is a study of molecular identifiers for immune sequencing clone quantification. It was with previously described methods and listed TCR primers that bulk TCR libraries were made. TCRdb redid the calling of the PCR reads with MiXCR, one entry per CDR3 protein. The sample holds some 580,000 distinct CDR3 sequences, roughly 23% seen once. Germline lookup yields CDR1 SGHAT and CDR2 FQNNGV. The CDR3 has 13 residues. The ends were cut back, 4 bases at V and 3 bases at J, with 8 bases in the middle. This clonotype appeared many times. This receptor was taken from a human donor in good health. Some libraries in this study had Jurkat cell RNA spiked in. The sequenced sample consisted of naive CD8+ T cells from blood, with Jurkat cell RNA spiked in. Subset here: FACS-sorted CD8+CD4-CCR7+CD45RA+ naive T cells. The chain employs TRBV11-2 and TRBJ2-3; D is ambiguous. CDR3 sequence: CASSSLRTDTQYF. CDR3 coding DNA: TGTGCCAGCAGCTCCCTCCGGACAGATACGCAGTATTTT.